One and the same sample provided the 10 T cell receptor beta chains below, sequenced in a study of T cell changes during pregnancy in multiple sclerosis. Method: immunoSEQ multiplex PCR; TCRdb's copy keeps in-frame clones and lacks some. Among some 100,000 clones listed, almost 95% were seen once. The material sequenced was peripheral blood, taken before pregnancy. Receptor source: a female donor with multiple sclerosis, enrolled in a pregnancy study.

The gene calls are TRBV28 and TRBJ1-5; 11 nucleotides agree with TRBD1. This CDR3 spans 16 amino acids. Germline CDR1 is MDHEN and CDR2 is SYDVKM. Trimming cost V 6 bases and J 1 base; bases outside gene matches: 5. CDR3 residues: CASSYGTGGSNQPQHF. CDR3 bases: TGTGCCAGCAGCTACGGGACAGGGGGAAGCAATCAGCCCCAGCATTTT.

The chain is built from TRBV4-1 and TRBJ1-1; no clear D gene. There are 13 residues in the CDR3. V gave up 0 bases and J gave up 10 bases, with 12 bases separating them. Germline V gene data show CDR1 as MGHRA and CDR2 as YSYEKL. This CDR3 is CASSQDTGPAAFF. DNA of the CDR3: TGCGCCAGCAGCCAAGATACTGGTCCCGCAGCTTTCTTT.

The rearrangement links TRBV5-1 to TRBJ2-7; TRBD2 aligns across 13 bases. The CDR3 is 15 residues long. V lost 4 bases, J lost 3 bases, and 4 bases stayed unmatched. Germline values: CDR1 SGHRS, CDR2 YFSETQ. The CDR3 sequence: CASSPGTSGNYEQYF. Written as DNA, the CDR3 is TGCGCCAGCAGCCCTGGGACTAGCGGGAACTACGAGCAGTACTTC.

This sequence joins TRBV27 and TRBJ2-2; 9 nucleotides line up with TRBD1. J lost 9 bases, V lost 7 bases, and 18 bases had no gene match. This CDR3 is built from 17 residues. CDR1 and CDR2 from the germline V gene are MNHEY and SMNVEV (reference sequence). Written as DNA, the CDR3 is TGTGCCAGCACCCTGGACCCCCTTAACAGGGGGCGAAGGGAGCTGTTTTTT. It yields the protein CASTLDPLNRGRRELFF.

This chain uses TRBV5-5 with TRBJ2-7; TRBD1 matches 9 bases. The CDR3 contains 14 residues. In germline, CDR1 is SGHKS, CDR2 YYEKEE (reference sequence). V dropped 4 bases and J dropped 2; count of bases not matched to a gene: 4. In DNA, the CDR3 is TGTGCCAGCAGCCCTGGGGACAGGGCCTACGAGCAGTACTTC. Residues: CASSPGDRAYEQYF.

V usage is TRBV5-1 and J usage is TRBJ2-5; a possible D gene is TRBD2 (6 bases). Germline assignment: CDR1 SGHRS and CDR2 YFSETQ. The CDR3 length is 18 residues. The germline V and J ends were trimmed by 1 base and 1 base, with 20 bases remaining between them. The CDR3 region is CASSLTAGRERPQETQYF. As DNA, the CDR3 is TGCGCCAGCAGCTTGACGGCGGGAAGGGAGCGGCCCCAAGAGACCCAGTACTTC.

V and J are TRBV27 and TRBJ2-7; a possible D gene is TRBD2 (5 bases). Germline values: CDR1 MNHEY, CDR2 SMNVEV (reference sequence). The CDR3 sequence is 13 residues long. V gave up 5 bases and J gave up 3 bases, with 11 bases separating them. In DNA form, the CDR3 reads TGTGCCAGCAGTCCATCCGGAGGCTACGAGCAGTACTTC. The encoded protein is CASSPSGGYEQYF.

The V gene is TRBV11-2, the J gene TRBJ2-1, with TRBD2 identical over 7 bases. The V segment lost 4 bases and the J segment 6 bases; nucleotides outside the gene matches: 9. CDR1 and CDR2 from the germline V gene are SGHAT and FQNNGV. This CDR3 is 15 amino acids long. In DNA form, the CDR3 reads TGTGCCAGCAGCTCAAGAGCGGGACGACTCAATGAGCAGTTCTTC. Translation: CASSSRAGRLNEQFF. Using reference TRBV11-2 and TRBJ2-1 for the parts outside the CDR3, the full variable domain is EAGVAQSPRYKIIEKRQSVAFWCNPISGHATLYWYQQILGQGPKLLIQFQNNGVVDDSQLPKDRFSAERLKGVDSTLKIQPAKLEDSAVYLCASSSRAGRLNEQFFGPGTRLTVL.

This clone has just one count. The rearrangement joins TRBV5-4 to TRBJ2-5, with TRBD2 identical over 10 bases. V was clipped by 4 bases and J by 5 bases; unmatched bases: 5. There are 14 residues in the CDR3. Germline values: CDR1 SGHNT, CDR2 YYREEE (reference sequence). The CDR3 here is CASSLAGVEETQYF. In DNA, the CDR3 is TGTGCCAGCAGCCTAGCGGGAGTGGAGGAGACCCAGTACTTC.

This chain links TRBV5-1 with TRBJ2-7; D unresolved. From germline, CDR1 is SGHRS and CDR2 YFSETQ. Trimming stripped 0 bases from V and 13 bases from J, with 14 bases between. The length of the CDR3 is 12 residues. The CDR3 region is CASSLGVAETYF. CDR3 nucleotides: TGCGCCAGCAGCTTGGGGGTCGCGGAGACCTACTTC. Looking up the rest from reference TRBV5-1 and TRBJ2-7 gives the full variable domain: KAGVTQTPRYLIKTRGQQVTLSCSPISGHRSVSWYQQTPGQGLQFLFEYFSETQRNKGNFPGRFSGRQFSNSRSEMNVSTLELGDSALYLCASSLGVAETYFGPGTRLTVT.